One T cell receptor (beta chain) is described in this entry. Its specific antigen is unknown. This sample is part of a study of cytomegalovirus exposure and HLA in healthy donors (dated by TCRdb to 2016 to 2017). General notes on the study: An earlier analysis of some 600 of the donors reported approximately 280 Gb of sequence data and around 100 million unique TCR beta sequences obtained from approximately 180 million T cells. Approximately 300 gigabases of sequencing data and approximately 93 million unique TCR sequences were included in an early release covering 550 to 650 HLA-typed donors. The genetic ancestry cluster associated with self-reported Caucasian donors included 80% to 90% of the roughly 400 genotyped donors. The study aimed to test whether cataloging public T cell receptors could reveal signatures of past pathogen exposure. The study profiled the T cell repertoires of under 850 subjects by immunosequencing and related them to cytomegalovirus serostatus. In addition to the first cohort of approximately 650 subjects, a separate validation cohort of 130 or so different subjects was used. High-throughput TCR immunosequencing, statistical association of individual TCRs with disease status, and machine learning were combined to predict cytomegalovirus infection status. A later analysis re-examined previously published TCR beta repertoires from more than 550 donors and added high-resolution HLA genotyping to investigate patterns of TCR occurrence. In the later analysis, no new phenotypic data were used to find candidate immune exposures; instead, reliance was placed on TCR beta sequences and their occurrence across donors. An earlier analysis of 450 to 750 of the donors used high-throughput TCR beta sequencing to judge whether each TCR beta V gene segment behaved as functional or pseudogenic. Donor age, sex, ethnicity and CMV serostatus were collected together with the repertoire data. In a later genetic analysis, genome-wide SNP genotypes for 398 of the 666 donors were used, and that subset was treated as a discovery cohort. Every repertoire in the discovery cohort had been generated on one and the same sequencing platform. HLA typing included class I and class II loci at four-digit resolution. The number of typed donors differed by locus: about 620-640 for A, B, C, DRB1 and DQB1; roughly 510 for DQA1; 606 for DPA1; and around 450 for DPB1. Roughly 5 DR-DQ haplotypes were treated as single units for association and clustering because of strong linkage in the cohort. Among approximately 370 genotyped donors of the cohort, an average of roughly 230,000 unique TCR beta nucleotide sequences was sequenced per donor, of which roughly 18% were non-productive.

Here is what the overall study found, with its caveats: Some IMGT-functional V segments, including TRBV6-2 and TRBV6-3, could not be distinguished by the 87-base-pair reads and were therefore excluded. In a later analysis, TCR association rates were found to vary across HLA loci, with the most associated TCRs seen for DRB1 alleles and the fewest for HLA-C alleles. The only immune exposure information available for the cohort was CMV serostatus. The classifier was reported to diagnose cytomegalovirus status with high specificity and sensitivity in both the original cohort and the validation cohort. The authors suggested that the approach could potentially be extended to other disease states and immunological phenotypes. Because HLA typing was missing for some donors at each locus, association tests included only the typed subset. Compared with the approximately 670-donor mean, donors in an Asian-associated ancestry cluster had fewer N-insertions in productive TCRs, according to a later genetic analysis. Correlated functional status among segregating V segments might reflect linkage disequilibrium, but an unknown experimental factor could not be ruled out. A later analysis associated approximately 17,000 TCR beta sequences with specific HLA alleles at a false discovery rate of 0.05. When HLA alleles, especially DR and DQ, strongly co-occurred, TCR associations were difficult to assign to individual alleles. V-gene and J-gene trimming of TCR beta chains was associated with a missense DCLRE1C variant in a later genetic analysis, and the association was replicated in an independent cohort. Only TCR beta chains were sequenced in this cohort, and the absence of alpha or paired-chain data limited detectable features. In a later analysis, several top co-occurrence clusters were reported to appear linked to parvovirus B19, influenza, CMV and Epstein-Barr virus. A few of the identified cytomegalovirus-associated TCR beta chains were confirmed in vitro to be specific for cytomegalovirus antigens. Most TCR sequences were seen in very few donors, while some public TCRs were found in many individuals. In an earlier analysis of approximately 590 of the donors, most TCR beta V segments appeared in productive rearrangements about 90% or about 30% of the time, broadly matching IMGT annotations. A total of 150 to 200 TCR beta chains were listed by the study as associated with cytomegalovirus. A later analysis found that HLA-associated TCR beta chains were more clonally expanded and had lower generation probabilities than equally common non-associated chains. A group of highly shared sequence variants was considered likely to be a technical artifact of the sequencing pipeline. According to a later analysis, most CMV-associated TCR beta chains appeared to be HLA-restricted, and the HLA associations seemed to be driven largely by CMV exposure. The earlier analysis of approximately 560 of the donors excluded over 15 rarely observed V segments, including chromosome 9 orphons, because counts were too low. Roughly uniform sequencing depth across donors was assumed in presence/absence analyses, although this assumption may not hold. A further reported finding was that TCR beta sequences accurately predicted the HLA-A and HLA-B alleles for most subjects in the first cohort.

Library method: the immunoSEQ multiplex PCR assay. For the multiplex PCR, a mixture combining 60 forward primers for TCR Vbeta segments and 13 reverse primers for TCR Jbeta segments was used. The CDR3 region of rearranged TCR beta genes was amplified from genomic DNA by a multiplex PCR assay. The amplified TCR beta libraries were sequenced on the Illumina HiSeq System as 87-base-pair reads. In the original analysis: Across the 670 or so repertoires, a later analysis counted 80 million or so unique TCR beta chains, roughly 11 million of which were shared by at least two donors. Raw reads were error-corrected and collapsed into unique sequences with a nearest-neighbor algorithm that merged closely related sequences to remove PCR and sequencing errors. CDR3 sequences were aligned to IMGT reference sequences to assign V, D and J gene segments. For a sequence to be retained, a match of at least six nucleotides was required to both a V gene segment and a J gene segment. Rearrangements were classified as productive when the CDR3 lacked stop codons and remained in frame with V and J, and all other rearrangements were classified as non-productive. Following IMGT convention, CDR3 was defined as the stretch from the second conserved V-encoded cysteine to the conserved J-encoded phenylalanine. The earlier analysis of 587 of the donors excluded any sequence lacking an unambiguous match to a single V gene segment. An earlier analysis of a few hundred of the donors called V segments functional above 56.7% productive rearrangements and segregating when the between-donor standard deviation exceeded 5%. A statistical classification framework was built for diagnosing cytomegalovirus status from the catalog of TCR beta chain sequences. V and J gene assignment, in a later analysis, came from comparing TCR nucleotide sequences with IMGT/GENE-DB human TR gene sequences. In a later analysis, CDR3 sequences and most-parsimonious VDJ recombination scenarios were assigned using the TCRdist pipeline. A later analysis defined each TCR beta chain by its CDR3 amino acid sequence plus V-gene family, and excluded reads lacking a unique V-gene family. A later analysis removed roughly 590 highly shared, low-generation-probability nucleotide sequences to deal with suspected cross-contamination and a sequencing artifact. A later analysis calculated a clonal expansion index for each public chain from normalized within-repertoire ranks of inferred template counts. In a later analysis, generation probabilities were computed with a VDJ recombination model fitted to out-of-frame rearrangements, and the resulting probabilities were checked against IGoR. Hypergeometric tests were used in a later analysis to score TCR-TCR, TCR-HLA and TCR-CMV co-occurrence, with a repertoire-size bias correction applied to the TCR pairs. False discovery rates were estimated in a later analysis by permuting HLA or CMV assignments 20 times. In a later analysis, co-occurring TCRs were grouped with DBSCAN, and TCRdist sequence similarity was added when clustering was performed within HLA-allele-positive subsets. Repertoires with fewer than 30,000 or more than 120,000 public chains were left out of co-occurrence clustering, as were about 5 repertoires with anomalous nucleotide sharing. Drawn from immuneACCESS, this table holds only the in-frame rearrangements with V and J called that TCRdb kept. Clones are partly lost; checked studies trace under half to an unresolved V gene and leave the rest unexplained. V and J calls and clone size follow that table, whereas D and trimming were derived from the DNA. This sample's table contains more than 50,000 clones. Of the sample, about 10% falls within the top ten clones.

V is cut by 6 bases and J by 4 bases, and the space between the germline ends is 18 bases. The germline V gene (reference sequence) supplies CDR1 LNHDA and CDR2 SQIVND. Taken from cysteine to phenylalanine, the CDR3 has 15 residues. The only DNA kept is the CDR3, 45 bases in frame from the first base. The cohort comprised some 700 healthy bone marrow donors. Cohort members were all nominally healthy when sampled, although unrecorded immune exposures were likely present. The donor was CMV seropositive and belonged to the group of 270 or so seropositive cohort members. A peripheral blood sample was collected from each donor, and TCR beta sequencing was performed on peripheral blood mononuclear cells. The Qiagen DNeasy Blood Extraction Kit was used to extract genomic DNA from the blood cell samples.

Input material: PBMCs. This clonotype was sampled from a man between 45 and 60 years old in good health and CMV-seropositive. The receptor chain draws on TRBV19 and TRBJ1-2; TRBD1 is possibly the D segment (6 matching bases). The nucleotide sequence reads as follows: TGTGCCAGTAGCCTCGAGAAGGGGGTCGGCTATGGCTACACCTTC. It specifies CASSLEKGVGYGYTF.